A selection of T cell receptor beta chains follows, all from one sample in a study of T-cell memory formation after mild COVID-19. TCRdb reprocessed the 5' RACE reads via MiXCR and lists one record per CDR3 protein. The sample records about 560,000 distinct CDR3 sequences, about a sixth being singletons. Sequences were obtained from PBMCs or a T cell subset sorted from them (not recorded which). Every receptor here comes from an adult woman who had mild COVID-19 (a few samples of this study predate the infection). Cell type and time point are not known. The CDR3 runs from the conserved cysteine through the conserved F or W. The D gene is left open where the match is weak. Not all rows give a size; the values are once, few, many and, for expanded clones, a class.

cdr3_nt cdr3_aa v_call d_call clone_size j_call
TGTGCCAGCAGCCGGGACAGGGTCCCCCAAGAGACCCAGTACTTC CASSRDRVPQETQYF TRBV5-6 TRBD1 few TRBJ2-5
TGTGCCAGTAGTATCGGCTCCGGGACCTCAACGGAGCAGTTCTTC CASSIGSGTSTEQFF TRBV19 NA few TRBJ2-1
TGCAGCGCCTCAGGGTACCCTTTTGGAATTCAGTACTTC CSASGYPFGIQYF TRBV20-1 NA few TRBJ2-4
TGCAGTGCTAGATCTAGCGGGAGGGAGTGGGGTGAGCAGTTCTTC CSARSSGREWGEQFF TRBV20-1 TRBD2 many TRBJ2-1
TGTGCCAGCAGCCCGGACAGGGGGGAATACAATGAGCAGTTCTTC CASSPDRGEYNEQFF TRBV7-2 TRBD1 NA TRBJ2-1
TGTGCCAGCAGTTTTAGCGGTCCCCCGGGCACCGGGGAGCTGTTTTTT CASSFSGPPGTGELFF TRBV12-3/TRBV12-4 NA few TRBJ2-2
TGTGCCAGCAGCCTGGGGCACTATGGTGGCACAGATACGCAGTATTTT CASSLGHYGGTDTQYF TRBV4-2 NA NA TRBJ2-3
TGTGCCAGCAGGTCCCCCATAGAGCAGTTCTTC CASRSPIEQFF TRBV6-2/TRBV6-3 NA NA TRBJ2-1
TGTGCCACCAGTGATTTCAACAGGGACTATGGCTACACCTTC CATSDFNRDYGYTF TRBV24-1 NA NA TRBJ1-2
TGTGCCAGCAGCTTATTGGGCCGCGGTAACTATGGCTACACCTTC CASSLLGRGNYGYTF TRBV7-8 NA NA TRBJ1-2
TGCAGTGCTGCGGACAGGGGCAAGACCGGGGAGCTGTTTTTT CSAADRGKTGELFF TRBV20-1 TRBD1 many TRBJ2-2
TGTGCCAGCAGTCGACTAGCGGGAGTTTATGAGCAGTTCTTC CASSRLAGVYEQFF TRBV12-3/TRBV12-4 TRBD2 few TRBJ2-1
TGTGCCAGCAGTGATTCGGTGGGGGGCTCCGGGGAGCTGTTTTTT CASSDSVGGSGELFF TRBV6-1 NA NA TRBJ2-2
TGTGCCAGCAGTTCCGGGACTAGCGGGGAGGAACTTGAGTACTTC CASSSGTSGEELEYF TRBV12-3/TRBV12-4 TRBD2 few TRBJ2-7
TGTGCCAGCAGCGGCGGGGCGGGGGGGCCTTACAATGAGCAGTTCTTC CASSGGAGGPYNEQFF TRBV5-4 TRBD2 few TRBJ2-1
TGTGCCAGCCCAAGAGGGGGCTTAGTAGAAGAGACCCAGTACTTC CASPRGGLVEETQYF TRBV21-1 NA few TRBJ2-5
TGTGCCACCATCCTAACTACAGGTAACACTGAAGCTTTCTTT CATILTTGNTEAFF TRBV24-1 NA NA TRBJ1-1
TGTGCCATCAGTGAGTCGGGCCCCCCGGCAGGGGGAAGTCAGCCCCAGCATTTT CAISESGPPAGGSQPQHF TRBV10-3 TRBD1 NA TRBJ1-5
TGTGCCAGCAGCAGCCGGGACCCCGTCTCCGACGAGCAGTACTTC CASSSRDPVSDEQYF TRBV14 NA NA TRBJ2-7
TGCGCCAGCAGCCCCAAGCTGCCTCCTGGGGCCAACGTCCTGACTTTC CASSPKLPPGANVLTF TRBV5-1 NA NA TRBJ2-6
TGTGCCAGCAGGCCGACCTGGGGGGAAGAGACCCAGTACTTC CASRPTWGEETQYF TRBV7-9 NA few TRBJ2-5
TGCGCCAGCAGAAACTTTGACTTTTCACTAGCGGGAGAATACGAGCAGTACTTC CASRNFDFSLAGEYEQYF TRBV5-1 TRBD2 few TRBJ2-7
TGTGCCAGTGGGACAGGGTTTGAGCAGTACTTC CASGTGFEQYF TRBV6-2/TRBV6-3 TRBD1 many TRBJ2-7
TGTGCCATCAGCCAAACAGGATACGAGCAGTACTTC CAISQTGYEQYF TRBV10-3 NA once TRBJ2-7
TGCGCCAGCAGCCGTCAGGGAGGTGGGATAGTCAATCAGCCCCAGCATTTT CASSRQGGGIVNQPQHF TRBV4-1 NA NA TRBJ1-5
TGTGCCAGCAGCTTGGGCATGGGGTATGGCTACACCTTC CASSLGMGYGYTF TRBV7-2 NA few TRBJ1-2
TGTGCCAGCAGTGTGAGCGGGAGGGCCGCTGGGGCCAACGTCCTGACTTTC CASSVSGRAAGANVLTF TRBV25-1 TRBD2 NA TRBJ2-6
TGTGCCAGCAGCCCCCGACAGGGATCGAGGGAGCAGTACTTC CASSPRQGSREQYF TRBV7-4 TRBD1 few TRBJ2-7
TGCAGCGTTGAAAGCCCTTGGACGGGTAGGGGGAAACTGTTTTTT CSVESPWTGRGKLFF TRBV29-1 NA NA TRBJ1-4
TGTGCCAGCAGCCGACTAAGCCCCTACGAGCAGTACTTC CASSRLSPYEQYF TRBV3-1 NA few TRBJ2-7
TGCGCCAGCAGCCAGACCTCCTTGGGTACTAGCACAGATACGCAGTATTTT CASSQTSLGTSTDTQYF TRBV4-1 NA few TRBJ2-3
TGCAGCGTTGACTCCCAGGGAATCTATGGCTACACCTTC CSVDSQGIYGYTF TRBV29-1 NA NA TRBJ1-2
TGTGCCAGCTCGACTAGCCAGGGAGTTTCGGATACGCAGTATTTT CASSTSQGVSDTQYF TRBV18 TRBD2 NA TRBJ2-3
TGTGCCAGCAGCCTTCAGGGGCAGGGAGCTTTCTTT CASSLQGQGAFF TRBV7-9 NA NA TRBJ1-1
TGTGCCAGCTCGAAGACGGGGGTGGGGAACATTCAGTACTTC CASSKTGVGNIQYF TRBV7-8 NA NA TRBJ2-4
TGTGCCAGTAGTACCGGGACAATCAGTGGCTACACCTTC CASSTGTISGYTF TRBV19 NA NA TRBJ1-2
TGCGCCAGCAGCTGGGGGCCCGCGGATACGCAGTATTTT CASSWGPADTQYF TRBV5-1 NA NA TRBJ2-3
TGTGCCAGCAGTTCCCTAGACGGGACAGGGCCTACCGAGCAGTACTTC CASSSLDGTGPTEQYF TRBV12-3/TRBV12-4 TRBD1 NA TRBJ2-7